Shown below are 18 T cell receptor beta chains from a single sample sequenced in a study of response to subunit inactivated influenza vaccine. Each CDR3 protein gets one entry after TCRdb re-called the RT-PCR reads with MiXCR. The sample contains around 470,000 distinct CDR3 sequences, under 8.5% of which appear only once. The specimen comprised PBMCs from blood, sampled less than 25 months after vaccination. Receptor source: a man between 45 and 75 years old who received an inactivated influenza vaccine.

Ten or more counts support this clonotype. For the CDR3, the DNA is TGTGCCAGCAGTGAAGCTCGGGATCATGAAGCTTTCTTT. This codes for CASSEARDHEAFF. The chain employs TRBV2 and TRBJ1-1; D ambiguous. V lost 0 bases and J 7 bases, leaving 9 bases between the germline ends. CDR1 is SNHLY and CDR2 is FYNNEI in the germline V gene. The CDR3 is made up of 13 amino acids.

V usage is TRBV4-1 and J usage is TRBJ1-2; D is unclear. Germline V gene lookup returns CDR1 MGHRA and CDR2 YSYEKL. CDR3 length: 15 amino acids. Trimming stripped 2 bases from V and 3 bases from J, with 13 bases between. The CDR3 loop is CASSQRENKHYGYTF. DNA for the CDR3: TGCGCCAGCAGCCAAAGGGAGAATAAGCACTATGGCTACACCTTC.

The chain combines TRBV12-3 or TRBV12-4 with TRBJ1-6; D remains unclear. V was shortened by 7 bases and J by 6 bases, with 13 bases between the two germline ends. The CDR3 covers 14 residues. CDR3 bases: TGTGCCAGCATTCGGGTCCCCGGTAATTCACCCCTCCACTTT. This translates into CASIRVPGNSPLHF.

This clonotype was observed a handful of times. The chain joins TRBV27 to TRBJ1-2; 7 nucleotides align to TRBD1. Germline V gene sequence: CDR1 MNHEY, CDR2 SMNVEV (reference sequence). Trimming at V came to 2 bases and at J to 4 bases, leaving 7 bases not matched to a gene. CDR3 length equals 15 residues. CDR3 nucleotide sequence: TGTGCCAGCAGTTTACGGTCGACAGGGAGCTATGGCTACACCTTC. Translating it yields CASSLRSTGSYGYTF.

The V and J genes are TRBV12-3 or TRBV12-4 and TRBJ2-3; 8 nucleotides align to TRBD2. V trimming: 2 bases; J trimming: 2 bases; junction bases outside the gene matches: 3. The CDR3 is 15 amino acids. This chain's CDR3 is CASSLFSGATDTQYF. The CDR3 region has the DNA TGTGCCAGCAGTTTATTTAGCGGGGCCACAGATACGCAGTATTTT.

This clonotype was found many times. This chain uses TRBV3-1 with TRBJ1-2; perhaps TRBD1 as D (6 bases). CDR1 and CDR2 from the germline V gene are LGHDT and YNNKEL (reference sequence). CDR3 length equals 15 residues. Deletions cut 6 bases from V and 0 bases from J, with 14 bases between. CDR3: CASSPRGGTNYGYTF. The CDR3 DNA is TGTGCCAGCAGTCCCAGGGGCGGGACTAACTATGGCTACACCTTC.

This clonotype appeared many times. The chain carries TRBV7-2 and TRBJ2-4, with 7 bases identical to TRBD2. This CDR3 is 13 amino acids long. Germline-derived CDR1 and CDR2 are SGHTA and FQGNSA. Losses at the gene ends were 6 bases for V and 3 bases for J; bases not matched to a gene: 2. CDR3 sequence: CASRGEGKNIQYF. Written as DNA, the CDR3 is TGTGCCAGCAGAGGGGAGGGCAAAAACATTCAGTACTTC.

This chain joins TRBV20-1 and TRBJ2-3, with D possibly called TRBD1 or TRBD2 (5 bases each). The CDR3 is 13 residues long. Germline loops: CDR1 DFQATT, CDR2 SNEGSKA (reference sequence). V shed 7 bases and J shed 3 bases, with 14 bases lying between them. CDR3 nucleotides: TGCAGTGTCCCGTTGGGGGTTACAGATACGCAGTATTTT. It yields the protein CSVPLGVTDTQYF.

This clonotype has a count of ten or more. This sequence joins TRBV7-2 and TRBJ1-3; no definite D call. Trimming pared 1 base from V and 0 bases from J, leaving 7 bases between. The germline V gene has CDR1 SGHTA and CDR2 FQGNSA. This CDR3 is built from 15 residues. In DNA, the CDR3 is TGTGCCAGCAGCTTAGGACTGCCCTCTGGAAACACCATATATTTT. Amino acids: CASSLGLPSGNTIYF.

This sequence joins TRBV7-9 and TRBJ2-3, with TRBD2 as a possible D gene (6 bases). The CDR3 has 15 residues. V shed 4 bases and J shed 5 bases, with 16 bases lying between them. The germline gives CDR1 SEHNR, CDR2 FQNEAQ (reference sequence). The CDR3 nucleotides are TGTGCCAGCAGCTACCCGGAGGGCCGAGGAGATACGCAGTATTTT. The encoded protein is CASSYPEGRGDTQYF.

This clonotype was found many times. The chain uses TRBV15 and TRBJ1-4; possibly TRBD1 for D (6 bases). The ends were cut back, 3 bases at V and 4 bases at J, with 12 bases in the middle. This CDR3 region has 15 residues. Germline CDR1 reads LNHNV; CDR2 reads YYDKDF (reference sequence). CDR3 region: CATSSRGLGNEKLFF. The CDR3 DNA is TGTGCCACCAGCAGTCGGGGGCTGGGTAATGAAAAACTGTTTTTT.

This clonotype was recorded once. This chain's CDR3 is CASSPVETPNTGELFF. The DNA of the CDR3 is TGTGCCAGCAGCCCCGTTGAGACCCCGAACACCGGGGAGCTGTTTTTT. The chain has TRBV7-7 and TRBJ2-2; the D is unclear. V was pared by 5 bases and J by 0 bases, with 13 bases between. Germline CDR1 and CDR2: SSHAT and FNYEAQ (reference sequence). The CDR3 is 16 residues long.

The sample holds a few counts of this clonotype. The rearrangement uses TRBV10-3 and TRBJ2-3, with 9 bases matching TRBD2. CDR3 size: 14 residues. Germline lookup yields CDR1 ENHRY and CDR2 SYGVKD. V was pared by 6 bases and J by 3 bases, with 4 bases of the junction left unmatched. CDR3: CAISPGLATDTQYF. The CDR3 coding sequence is TGTGCCATCAGCCCGGGACTAGCAACAGATACGCAGTATTTT.

The chain combines TRBV20-1 with TRBJ2-7, with TRBD1 identical over 9 bases. Germline lookup yields CDR1 DFQATT and CDR2 SNEGSKA (reference sequence). The CDR3 totals 15 residues. J lost 0 bases, V lost 5 bases, and 8 bases had no gene match. The CDR3 DNA sequence: TGCAGTGCTTTGGACCCGGGACAGGGCTCCTACGAGCAGTACTTC. It yields the protein CSALDPGQGSYEQYF.

This clonotype was observed many times. The V call is TRBV7-9, the J call TRBJ1-1; possibly TRBD1 for D (5 bases). CDR3 size: 13 residues. V was trimmed by 2 bases and J by 10 bases, leaving 14 bases between them. Germline CDR1 reads SEHNR; CDR2 reads FQNEAQ (reference sequence). The CDR3 here is CASSLRDGPVAFF. The CDR3, as DNA: TGTGCCAGCAGCTTAAGGGACGGGCCCGTAGCTTTCTTT.

This clonotype was seen a handful of times. This chain joins TRBV19 and TRBJ2-1; 8 bases fit TRBD2. With V trimmed by 1 base and J by 7 bases, 6 bases remained unmatched. Germline V gene data show CDR1 as LNHDA and CDR2 as SQIVND (reference sequence). The CDR3 contains 15 residues. CDR3 sequence (DNA): TGTGCCAGTAGTATAGGAGCGGGAGTTACAAATGAGCAGTTCTTC. It is translated as CASSIGAGVTNEQFF. Supplemented by reference TRBV19 and TRBJ2-1, the full variable domain reads DGGITQSPKYLFRKEGQNVTLSCEQNLNHDAMYWYRQDPGQGLRLIYYSQIVNDFQKGDIAEGYSVSREKKESFPLTVTSAQKNPTAFYLCASSIGAGVTNEQFFGPGTRLTVL.

This CDR3 reads CATSRDRGRVADTQYF. DNA for the CDR3: TGTGCCACCAGCAGAGATAGGGGGCGTGTCGCAGATACGCAGTATTTT. The gene calls are TRBV15 and TRBJ2-3; 7 bases are a match to TRBD1. The CDR3 is 16 residues long. Trimming cost V 0 bases and J 4 bases; bases outside gene matches: 7. The germline CDR1 and CDR2 sequences are LNHNV and YYDKDF (reference sequence).

The sample holds a few counts of this clonotype. This chain links TRBV12-3 or TRBV12-4 with TRBJ1-1; tentative D call: TRBD1 (5 bases). The CDR3 runs to 15 residues. V lost 6 bases to trimming and J lost 1 base, with 15 bases between them. The CDR3 coding sequence is TGTGCCAGCAGCAAGGGAGGGGCCGGGAACACTGAAGCTTTCTTT. It specifies CASSKGGAGNTEAFF.